Listed below are T cell receptor beta chains from one sample, sequenced in a study of vaccination and CD4 T cells after COVID-19. TCRdb called the PCR reads again in MiXCR, with one record for every CDR3 protein. The table has over 10,000 distinct CDR3 sequences, approximately 45% seen once; the top ten hold roughly 8%. Which antigens these TCRs recognize remains unknown. The specimen comprised CD4+ T cells from blood, cultured in vitro, sampled after SARS-CoV-2 vaccination. The receptor set was obtained from a human donor who had recovered from COVID-19. Each CDR3 is given with its conserved first and last residue.

v_gene	j_gene	CDR3aa
TRBV20-1	TRBJ1-2	CSARPLTGGGYGYTF
TRBV28	TRBJ1-1	CASSFTPNTEAFF
TRBV6-1	TRBJ2-3	CATRVVGGETDTQYF
TRBV15	TRBJ2-7	CATSGGQEFDEQYF
TRBV20-1	TRBJ2-7	CSARDLSSYEQYF
TRBV7-6	TRBJ2-7	CASSSGTRTTSGNYEQYF
TRBV7-3	TRBJ2-1	CASSLRVTTYNEQFF
TRBV20-1	TRBJ2-5	CSAMRTSARSETQYF
TRBV24-1	TRBJ2-3	CATSPGTSGSKDTQYF
TRBV19	TRBJ2-4	CASSLTGLDIQYF
TRBV18	TRBJ2-1	CASSPSNEDNEQFF
TRBV9	TRBJ2-2	CASSEEDRRNTGELFF
TRBV6-5	TRBJ1-6	CASSYGYRGISPLHF
TRBV7-2	TRBJ1-1	CASSLDPRRVGAEAFF
TRBV7-9	TRBJ1-2	CASSREGGGYGYTF
TRBV12-3/TRBV12-4	TRBJ1-5	CASSFVDRASNQPQHF
TRBV6-4	TRBJ2-1	CASSDSTGHNEQFF
TRBV30	TRBJ1-1	CAWNQGQMNTEAFF
TRBV6-1	TRBJ1-6	CASSQTGVTYNSPLHF
TRBV10-3	TRBJ2-2	CAISDQSQRSLDGELFF
TRBV2	TRBJ2-7	CASSGGQGSYEQYF
TRBV7-9	TRBJ2-3	CASSPPGLGDTDTQYF
TRBV18	TRBJ2-2	CASSPRGLGTGELFF
TRBV7-8	TRBJ1-2	CASSNRDTSGYTF
TRBV20-1	TRBJ1-4	CSASGVAREKLFF
TRBV30	TRBJ1-4	CAWSDRDKRGEKLFF
TRBV6-4	TRBJ2-3	CASSQTGGTDTQYF
TRBV30	TRBJ2-2	CAWRSGGRDTGELFF
TRBV11-1	TRBJ2-7	CASSPGNIQDHEQYF
TRBV19	TRBJ1-2	CASSIQGMSYGYTF
TRBV4-1	TRBJ2-1	CASSQDPGAARAQFF
TRBV20-1	TRBJ2-6	CSASKGSGANVLTF
TRBV19	TRBJ2-7	CASSNSLSEQYF
TRBV20-1	TRBJ2-3	CSVPGTDTQYF
TRBV6-2/TRBV6-3	TRBJ2-5	CASRGRWELETQYF
TRBV5-1	TRBJ1-3	CASSLVPGQGARDF
TRBV4-1	TRBJ2-7	CASSLGRDRESEQYF
TRBV6-1	TRBJ2-1	CASKRGAYNEQFF